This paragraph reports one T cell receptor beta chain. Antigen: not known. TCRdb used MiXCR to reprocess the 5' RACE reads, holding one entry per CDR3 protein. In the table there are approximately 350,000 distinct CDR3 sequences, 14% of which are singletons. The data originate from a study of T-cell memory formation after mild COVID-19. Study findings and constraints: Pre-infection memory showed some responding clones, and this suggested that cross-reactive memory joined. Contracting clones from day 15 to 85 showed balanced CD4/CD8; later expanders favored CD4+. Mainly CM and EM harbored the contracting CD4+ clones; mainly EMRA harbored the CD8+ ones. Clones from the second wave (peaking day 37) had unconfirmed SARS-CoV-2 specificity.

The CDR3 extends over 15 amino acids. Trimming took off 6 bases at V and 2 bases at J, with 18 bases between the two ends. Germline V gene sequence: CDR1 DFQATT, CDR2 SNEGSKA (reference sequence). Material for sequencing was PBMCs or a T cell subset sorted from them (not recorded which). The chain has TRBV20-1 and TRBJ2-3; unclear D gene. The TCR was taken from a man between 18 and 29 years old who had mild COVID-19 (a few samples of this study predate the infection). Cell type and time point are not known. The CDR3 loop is CSAPTPSGSTDTQYF. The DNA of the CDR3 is TGCAGTGCCCCCACCCCCTCGGGTTCCACAGATACGCAGTATTTT.